The clone carrying this T cell receptor beta chain was counted between two and nine times. Its cognate antigen is unknown. These data originate in a study of cytomegalovirus exposure and HLA in healthy donors. Study-wide findings and caveats: On later analysis, the bulk of CMV-associated TCR beta chains appeared to be HLA-restricted. In a later analysis, DRB1 alleles had the most associated TCRs; HLA-C alleles the fewest.

The study ran its PCR with 60 Vbeta and 13 Jbeta primers. Clones were sequenced by immunoSEQ multiplex PCR, and TCRdb holds only the in-frame ones, with some missing. This table holds about 200,000 clones, around 83% found once. Per germline, CDR1 SEHNR and CDR2 FQNEAQ (reference sequence). V dropped 0 bases and J dropped 1 base, with 6 bases sitting between them. The CDR3 runs 14 residues. This receptor was identified in a girl between 5 and 17 years old in good health and CMV-seronegative. V and J are TRBV7-9 and TRBJ2-5; D is unresolved. Specimen: PBMCs. CDR3 residues: CASSLAGTQETQYF. The CDR3 DNA reads TGTGCCAGCAGCTTAGCTGGCACCCAAGAGACCCAGTACTTC. Using reference TRBV7-9 and TRBJ2-5 for the parts outside the CDR3, the full variable domain is DTGVSQNPRHKITKRGQNVTFRCDPISEHNRLYWYRQTLGQGPEFLTYFQNEAQLEKSRLLSDRFSAERPKGSFSTLEIQRTEQGDSAMYLCASSLAGTQETQYFGPGTRLLVL.